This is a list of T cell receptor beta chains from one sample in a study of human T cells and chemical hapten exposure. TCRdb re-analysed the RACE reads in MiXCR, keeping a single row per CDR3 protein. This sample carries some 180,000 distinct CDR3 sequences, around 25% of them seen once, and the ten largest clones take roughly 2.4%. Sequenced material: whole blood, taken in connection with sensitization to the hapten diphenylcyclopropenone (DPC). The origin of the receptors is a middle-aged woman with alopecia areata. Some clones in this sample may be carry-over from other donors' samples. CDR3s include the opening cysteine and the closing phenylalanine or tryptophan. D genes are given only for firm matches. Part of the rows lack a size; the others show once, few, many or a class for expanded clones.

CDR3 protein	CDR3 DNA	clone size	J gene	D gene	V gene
CSAEGQGYNEQFF	TGCAGTGCTGAGGGACAGGGCTACAATGAGCAGTTCTTC	few	TRBJ2-1	TRBD1	TRBV20-1
CSVDRSAGTGTDTQYF	TGCAGCGTTGATCGGTCGGCCGGGACAGGCACAGATACGCAGTATTTT	.	TRBJ2-3	TRBD1	TRBV29-1
CASSLALVADTQYF	TGTGCCAGCAGCTTAGCGCTCGTTGCCGATACGCAGTATTTT	.	TRBJ2-3	.	TRBV7-2
CAISDPDRVSSYEQYF	TGTGCCATCAGTGACCCGGACAGGGTGAGCTCCTACGAGCAGTACTTC	.	TRBJ2-7	TRBD1	TRBV10-3
CASSQSQYTNTEAFF	TGCGCCAGCAGCCAAAGTCAATATACGAACACTGAAGCTTTCTTT	few	TRBJ1-1	.	TRBV4-3
CSVNTGYGYTF	TGCAGCGTAAATACAGGGTATGGCTACACCTTC	few	TRBJ1-2	.	TRBV29-1
CASSAYAGQAFF	TGTGCCAGCAGCGCCTACGCAGGGCAGGCTTTCTTT	few	TRBJ1-1	.	TRBV7-2
CASSFATSEGTDTQYF	TGTGCCAGCAGCTTCGCGACTAGCGAGGGCACAGATACGCAGTATTTT	.	TRBJ2-3	TRBD2	TRBV7-9
CASSSHPGVRYEQYF	TGTGCCAGCAGTTCCCATCCTGGAGTACGCTACGAGCAGTACTTC	.	TRBJ2-7	.	TRBV6-7
CASSLEWTGKENTIYF	TGCGCCAGCAGCTTGGAATGGACAGGGAAAGAAAACACCATATATTTT	.	TRBJ1-3	TRBD1	TRBV5-1
CSVAGGASGANVLTF	TGCAGCGTTGCGGGGGGCGCGTCTGGGGCCAACGTCCTGACTTTC	.	TRBJ2-6	.	TRBV29-1
CASSFGRGVYGYTF	TGTGCCAGCAGTTTCGGCAGGGGGGTCTATGGCTACACCTTC	few	TRBJ1-2	TRBD1	TRBV27
CASSPTGDSGYTF	TGTGCCAGCAGCCCTACAGGAGACTCTGGCTACACCTTC	few	TRBJ1-2	.	TRBV7-8
CASSVEARNTEAFF	TGTGCCAGCAGCGTAGAAGCGAGGAACACTGAAGCTTTCTTT	.	TRBJ1-1	.	TRBV9
CATAQQGAKEWNYGYTF	TGTGCCACCGCCCAACAGGGGGCGAAGGAGTGGAACTATGGCTACACCTTC	.	TRBJ1-2	TRBD1	TRBV28
CASSLAAPADTQYF	TGCGCCAGCAGCTTGGCCGCGCCGGCAGATACGCAGTATTTT	few	TRBJ2-3	.	TRBV5-1
CASSLGGQYEQYF	TGTGCCAGCAGCTTGGGGGGACAGTACGAGCAGTACTTC	few	TRBJ2-7	TRBD1	TRBV5-5
CASSLYGGGYNEQFF	TGTGCTAGCAGCTTATATGGGGGAGGGTACAATGAGCAGTTCTTC	.	TRBJ2-1	TRBD2	TRBV7-7
CASSQGSQLVGNQPQHF	TGCGCCAGCAGCCAAGGTTCCCAGCTGGTGGGCAATCAGCCCCAGCATTTT	.	TRBJ1-5	.	TRBV4-1
CASSQGLAGGRPDTQYF	TGTGCCAGCAGCCAAGGACTAGCGGGAGGTCGTCCAGATACGCAGTATTTT	.	TRBJ2-3	TRBD2	TRBV3-1
CASSYWAEPHYEQYF	TGTGCCAGCAGTTATTGGGCAGAACCCCACTACGAGCAGTACTTC	.	TRBJ2-7	.	TRBV6-5
CASSLVAGGSNEQFF	TGTGCCAGCAGCTTAGTAGCCGGGGGTTCCAATGAGCAGTTCTTC	.	TRBJ2-1	.	TRBV7-3
CALGTVNTEAFF	TGTGCTCTTGGGACGGTGAACACTGAAGCTTTCTTT	.	TRBJ1-1	.	TRBV28
CASSRHLQFSNQPQHF	TGTGCCAGCAGCCGCCACCTCCAGTTTAGCAATCAGCCCCAGCATTTT	.	TRBJ1-5	.	TRBV7-2
CASRGDDTQYF	TGTGCCAGCCGCGGGGATGATACGCAGTATTTT	many	TRBJ2-3	.	TRBV6-5
CASSLDSLGSTEAFF	TGTGCCAGCAGCTTAGACAGTCTGGGGAGCACTGAAGCTTTCTTT	few	TRBJ1-1	.	TRBV7-9
CASSQDQSSGPSTDTQYF	TGCGCCAGCAGCCAAGATCAATCTAGCGGGCCTAGCACAGATACGCAGTATTTT	few	TRBJ2-3	TRBD2	TRBV4-3
CASAQTEAFF	TGTGCCAGCGCTCAAACTGAAGCTTTCTTT	.	TRBJ1-1	.	TRBV2
CASKGLATYNEQFF	TGTGCCAGCAAGGGACTAGCGACATACAATGAGCAGTTCTTC	.	TRBJ2-1	TRBD2	TRBV6-1
CASSPRQAFNEQFF	TGTGCCAGCAGCCCCAGACAGGCCTTCAATGAGCAGTTCTTC	few	TRBJ2-1	.	TRBV7-6
CASSQVAPDNEQFF	TGTGCCAGCAGCCAGGTCGCCCCGGACAATGAGCAGTTCTTC	few	TRBJ2-1	.	TRBV4-2
CASSDSSSYNEQFF	TGCGCCAGCAGCGATTCCAGCTCCTACAATGAGCAGTTCTTC	.	TRBJ2-1	.	TRBV5-1
CSVEVGSGTEAFF	TGCAGCGTTGAGGTAGGGTCTGGCACTGAAGCTTTCTTT	few	TRBJ1-1	.	TRBV29-1
CASTHGGTGTDTQYF	TGTGCCAGCACCCACGGCGGGACAGGCACAGATACGCAGTATTTT	.	TRBJ2-3	.	TRBV5-4
CSVADREFSYEQYF	TGCAGCGTGGCTGACAGGGAATTTTCCTACGAGCAGTACTTC	few	TRBJ2-7	TRBD1	TRBV29-1
CAISEGARRTGELFF	TGTGCCATCAGTGAGGGGGCTCGTCGGACCGGGGAGCTGTTTTTT	few	TRBJ2-2	.	TRBV10-3
CASSPFGIVTTGELFF	TGTGCCAGCAGCCCTTTTGGAATAGTAACCACCGGGGAGCTGTTTTTT	.	TRBJ2-2	.	TRBV7-9
CASSLRRVWGTEAFF	TGTGCCAGCAGCTTACGCAGGGTTTGGGGCACTGAAGCTTTCTTT	.	TRBJ1-1	.	TRBV7-8
CATKVEASGSVYEQYF	TGTGCCACCAAAGTGGAGGCTAGCGGGAGCGTTTACGAGCAGTACTTC	.	TRBJ2-7	TRBD2	TRBV15
CASSLGQAAPYEQYF	TGTGCCAGCAGTTTAGGGCAGGCGGCCCCCTACGAGCAGTACTTC	few	TRBJ2-7	.	TRBV28
CATKTGGPDTGELFF	TGTGCCACCAAGACAGGGGGTCCGGACACCGGGGAGCTGTTTTTT	few	TRBJ2-2	TRBD1	TRBV24-1